This TCR beta chain appears in the sequencing data of a study of shared clonotypes between healthy human individuals. This CDR3 region has 19 residues. Germline trimming cut 4 bases from V and 3 bases from J; bases unmatched to any gene: 16. From germline, CDR1 is MNHNS and CDR2 SASEGT. Notes on the study in general: Naive subsets generally had larger estimated richness than memory subsets.

About this clone itself: Its antigen remains unknown.

Donors comprised healthy HIV-negative adults lacking recent acute infections or vaccinations. Each subset's genomic DNA was split evenly across several immunoSEQ plates. The assay was immunoSEQ multiplex PCR, and TCRdb's table has in-frame clones only and misses some. The table lists around 1.4 million clones, about 98.5% of them singletons. The chain uses TRBV6-1 and TRBJ2-1; 9 positions match TRBD1. This clonotype originated in a man younger than 45 in good health. The sample comprised naive CD4+ T cells sorted from blood. Indicated subset: CD45RA+ positively selected. CDR3 coding DNA: TGTGCCAGCAGTGCCCCCGGGACAGGGAGGTTAGTAGTCTACAATGAGCAGTTCTTC. Its protein product is CASSAPGTGRLVVYNEQFF.